This passage covers 9 T cell receptor beta chains from one sample sequenced in a study of blood T cell repertoires in COVID-19. Repertoires were generated with immunoSEQ multiplex PCR, while TCRdb's copy carries only in-frame clones and drops some. The sample carries fewer than 350,000 clones, about 88% recorded once. The sequencing input was peripheral blood. The source is a woman in her sixties or seventies with COVID-19, enrolled during active disease.

This clone was detected once. The chain has TRBV7-3 and TRBJ1-3, with unresolved D. CDR3 length: 13 amino acids. Trimming removed 4 bases from V and 4 bases from J, with 8 bases in between. In germline, CDR1 is SGHTA, CDR2 FQGTGA. The CDR3 sequence is CASSSHQGNTIYF. The CDR3 DNA reads as TGTGCCAGCAGCTCCCATCAGGGAAACACCATATATTTT.

This chain connects TRBV13 to TRBJ2-7; D is possibly TRBD1 (6 bases). The CDR3 has 15 amino acids. The V gene's germline CDR1 is PRHDT and CDR2 FYEKMQ (reference sequence). Trimming took off 6 bases at V and 0 bases at J, with 15 bases between the two ends. CDR3 region: CASRAHTGNSYEQYF. DNA for the CDR3: TGTGCCAGCAGAGCGCATACAGGGAACTCCTACGAGCAGTACTTC.

The V and J genes are TRBV29-1 and TRBJ1-1; D not certain. The CDR3 runs 10 residues. Trimming removed 5 bases at V and 4 bases at J, with 5 bases between. CDR1 is SQVTM and CDR2 is ANQGSEA in the germline V gene. The CDR3 region is CSVSGTEAFF. CDR3 coding DNA: TGCAGCGTTTCAGGCACTGAAGCTTTCTTT.

This sequence joins TRBV18 and TRBJ2-7; 8 positions agree with TRBD2. Germline V gene data show CDR1 as KGHSH and CDR2 as LQKENI. The CDR3 extends over 15 amino acids. V shed 3 bases, J shed 2 bases, and the junction held 6 bases outside the gene matches. CDR3 sequence: CASSPPGGGPYEQYF. The CDR3 nucleotides are TGTGCCAGCTCACCTCCGGGGGGGGGCCCCTACGAGCAGTACTTC.

This clone appeared once. The chain uses TRBV9 and TRBJ2-5; D might be TRBD2 (5 bases). Trimming pared 0 bases from V and 2 bases from J, leaving 14 bases between. The CDR3 contains 16 residues. CDR1 and CDR2 from the germline V gene are SGDLS and YYNGEE. This CDR3 reads CASSVEGSSGQETQYF. The CDR3 nucleotides are TGTGCCAGCAGCGTAGAAGGGAGCAGCGGTCAAGAGACCCAGTACTTC.

J is TRBJ2-5 and V is TRBV11-2; a possible D gene is TRBD2 (5 bases). The CDR3 is 17 residues long. Trimming shortened V by 5 bases and J by 2 bases, and 21 bases separated the two germline ends. Germline values: CDR1 SGHAT, CDR2 FQNNGV. The CDR3, as DNA: TGTGCCAGCAGCCCCCGCGTGACAAGTAGCGTACAAGAGACCCAGTACTTC. Its protein is CASSPRVTSSVQETQYF.

V gene TRBV29-1 combines with J gene TRBJ2-3, with D perhaps matching TRBD2 (6 bases). CDR3 length equals 13 residues. V shed 3 bases and J shed 3 bases, with 10 bases lying between them. Germline assignment: CDR1 SQVTM and CDR2 ANQGSEA. The CDR3 DNA reads as TGCAGCGTTGACGGGGGAGGAACAGATACGCAGTATTTT. Translating it yields CSVDGGGTDTQYF.

V gene TRBV28 combines with J gene TRBJ2-7; D is perhaps TRBD1 (7 bases). In germline, CDR1 is MDHEN, CDR2 SYDVKM. Trimming took 3 bases from V and 6 from J, leaving 18 bases between them. The CDR3 runs 15 residues. CDR3 region: CASSFGGQGGVEQYF. CDR3 DNA: TGTGCCAGCAGTTTTGGAGGGCAGGGGGGAGTCGAGCAGTACTTC.

The J gene is TRBJ2-5, the V gene TRBV9; unclear D gene. CDR1 SGDLS and CDR2 YYNGEE come from the germline V gene. V was cut by 3 bases and J by 1 base, with 19 bases left in between. The CDR3 has 17 residues. In DNA form, the CDR3 reads TGTGCCAGCAGCGGCGCCCTATTTGGGCCCGCCCAAGAGACCCAGTACTTC. Protein: CASSGALFGPAQETQYF.